This entry lists 6 T cell receptor beta chains sequenced from one sample in a study of early T cells in non-severe SARS-CoV-2 infection. MiXCR, run by TCRdb on the 5' RACE reads, gives a single entry per CDR3 protein. The sample has tens of thousands of distinct CDR3 sequences, under 10% seen once. Sequences were obtained from whole blood. The receptors here all came from an adult who was a healthcare worker with PCR-confirmed SARS-CoV-2 infection or an uninfected control (not recorded which).

This clonotype was counted a few times. The chain uses TRBV4-1 and TRBJ2-3; TRBD1 aligns across 7 bases. After removal of 1 base from V and 4 bases from J, the junction contained 5 bases not matched to a gene. This CDR3 has 15 residues. The germline CDR1 and CDR2 sequences are MGHRA and YSYEKL. CDR3 amino acids: CASSQVPGGSDTQYF. In DNA, the CDR3 is TGCGCCAGCAGCCAAGTTCCAGGGGGATCAGATACGCAGTATTTT.

This clonotype showed up many times. V gene TRBV28 combines with J gene TRBJ1-2; TRBD1 is a possible D gene (6 bases). Between the trimmed V and J ends, which lost 5 bases and 9 bases, there was a span of 13 bases. The CDR3 is made up of 12 amino acids. In germline, CDR1 is MDHEN, CDR2 SYDVKM. The CDR3 nucleotides are TGTGCCAGCAGTCCGCGCCGGGGGCGCTACACCTTC. This gives the protein CASSPRRGRYTF.

The table lists this clonotype with many counts. The chain carries TRBV18 and TRBJ2-5, with D possibly matching TRBD1 (6 bases). Germline lookup yields CDR1 KGHSH and CDR2 LQKENI. The CDR3 length is 13 residues. V lost 4 bases and J lost 3, with 9 bases in between. This CDR3 is CASSLGQKETQYF. In DNA, the CDR3 is TGTGCCAGCTCACTCGGACAGAAAGAGACCCAGTACTTC.

This clonotype was seen at least ten times. The chain couples TRBV28 to TRBJ2-3; 13 bases align to TRBD2. The CDR3 covers 15 residues. Germline loops: CDR1 MDHEN, CDR2 SYDVKM. Trimming took 5 bases from V and 3 from J; bases not matched to a gene: 2. The CDR3 here is CASSGLAGETDTQYF. The CDR3 nucleotides read TGTGCCAGCAGTGGACTAGCGGGAGAAACAGATACGCAGTATTTT.

This clonotype was counted between two and nine times. The chain links TRBV9 to TRBJ2-5; 9 bases line up with TRBD1. This CDR3 comprises 14 residues. Germline V gene sequence: CDR1 SGDLS, CDR2 YYNGEE. The junction had 3 bases not matched to a gene; V was cut back by 0 bases and J by 6 bases. The CDR3 DNA reads as TGTGCCAGCAGCGTAGGGGGACAGGGTCAGACCCAGTACTTC. Translating gives CASSVGGQGQTQYF.

This chain connects TRBV13 to TRBJ2-7; D is perhaps TRBD2 (5 bases). V lost 5 bases and J lost 6, with 14 bases in between. Germline CDR1 and CDR2: PRHDT and FYEKMQ (reference sequence). The CDR3 has 13 amino acids. The CDR3 protein is CASSPPVAREQYF. Written as DNA, the CDR3 is TGTGCCAGCAGCCCCCCGGTAGCGCGCGAGCAGTACTTC.